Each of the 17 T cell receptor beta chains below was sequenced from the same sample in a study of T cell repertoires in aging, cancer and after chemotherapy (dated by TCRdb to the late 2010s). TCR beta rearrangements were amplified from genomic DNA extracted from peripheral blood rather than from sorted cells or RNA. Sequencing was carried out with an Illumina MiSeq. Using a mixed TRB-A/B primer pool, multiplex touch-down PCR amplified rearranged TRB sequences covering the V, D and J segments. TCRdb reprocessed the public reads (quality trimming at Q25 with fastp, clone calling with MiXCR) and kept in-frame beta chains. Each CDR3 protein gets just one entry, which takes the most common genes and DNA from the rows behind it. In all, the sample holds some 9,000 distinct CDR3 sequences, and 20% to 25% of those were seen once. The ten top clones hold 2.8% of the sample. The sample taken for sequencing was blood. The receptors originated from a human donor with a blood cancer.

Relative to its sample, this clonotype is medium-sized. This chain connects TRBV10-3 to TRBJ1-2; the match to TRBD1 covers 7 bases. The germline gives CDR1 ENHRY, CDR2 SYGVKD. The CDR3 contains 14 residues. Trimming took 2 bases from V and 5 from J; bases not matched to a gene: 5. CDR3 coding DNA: TGTGCCATCAGTGAGGGCGGGACAGAATATGGCTACACCTTC. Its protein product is CAISEGGTEYGYTF.

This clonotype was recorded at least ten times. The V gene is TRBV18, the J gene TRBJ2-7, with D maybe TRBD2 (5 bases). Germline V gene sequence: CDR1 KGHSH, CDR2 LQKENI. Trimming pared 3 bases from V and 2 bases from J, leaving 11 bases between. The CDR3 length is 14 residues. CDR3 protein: CASSPPLAPYEQYF. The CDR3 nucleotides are TGTGCCAGCTCACCTCCTTTAGCGCCCTACGAGCAGTACTTC.

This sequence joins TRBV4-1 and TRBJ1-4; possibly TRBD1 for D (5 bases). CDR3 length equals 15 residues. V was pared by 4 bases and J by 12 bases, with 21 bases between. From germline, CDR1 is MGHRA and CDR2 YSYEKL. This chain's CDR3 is CASSRSGTAREELFF. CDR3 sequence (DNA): TGCGCCAGCAGCCGATCCGGGACGGCCCGGGAAGAACTGTTTTTT.

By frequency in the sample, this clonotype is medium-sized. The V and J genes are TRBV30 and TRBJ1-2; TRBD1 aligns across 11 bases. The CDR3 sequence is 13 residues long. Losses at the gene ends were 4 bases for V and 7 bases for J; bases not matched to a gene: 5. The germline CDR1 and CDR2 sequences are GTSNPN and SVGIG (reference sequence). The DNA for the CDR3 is TGTGCCTGGACTACCGGGACAGGGGGTGGCTACACCTTC. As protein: CAWTTGTGGGYTF.

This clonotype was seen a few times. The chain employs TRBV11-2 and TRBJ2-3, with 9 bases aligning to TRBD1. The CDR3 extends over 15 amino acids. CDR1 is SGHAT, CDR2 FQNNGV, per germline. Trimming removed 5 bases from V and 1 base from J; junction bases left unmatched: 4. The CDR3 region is CASSPWDRGTDTQYF. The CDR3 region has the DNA TGTGCCAGCAGCCCCTGGGACAGGGGCACAGATACGCAGTATTTT.

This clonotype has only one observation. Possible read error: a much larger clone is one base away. The CDR3 spells CASSLAGVNNLPLHF. Written as DNA, the CDR3 is TGTGCCAGCAGTTTGGCAGGGGTGAATAATTTACCCCTCCACTTT. The V call is TRBV27, the J call TRBJ1-6, with D tentatively TRBD1 (6 bases). Germline V lookup: CDR1 MNHEY, CDR2 SMNVEV (reference sequence). The CDR3 runs to 15 residues.

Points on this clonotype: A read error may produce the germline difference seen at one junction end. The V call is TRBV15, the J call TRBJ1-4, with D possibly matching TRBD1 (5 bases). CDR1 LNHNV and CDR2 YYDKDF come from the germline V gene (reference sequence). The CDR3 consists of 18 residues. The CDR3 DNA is TGTGCCACCTTTAACTCCTATGCCGTAGGGGCAACTAATAAAAAACTGTTTTTT. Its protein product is CATFNSYAVGATNKKLFF.

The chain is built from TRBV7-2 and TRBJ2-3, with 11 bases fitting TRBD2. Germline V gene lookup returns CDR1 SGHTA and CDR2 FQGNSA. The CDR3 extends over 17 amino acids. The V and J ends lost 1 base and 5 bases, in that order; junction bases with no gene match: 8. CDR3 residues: CASSLEASGGRGDTQYF. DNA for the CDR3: TGTGCCAGCAGCTTAGAGGCTAGCGGGGGGCGGGGAGATACGCAGTATTTT.

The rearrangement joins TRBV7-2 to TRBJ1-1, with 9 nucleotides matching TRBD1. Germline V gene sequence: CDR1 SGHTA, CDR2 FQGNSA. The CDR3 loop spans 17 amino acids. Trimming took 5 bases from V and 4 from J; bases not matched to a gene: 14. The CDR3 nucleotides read TGTGCCAGCAGCCCAACCGTTACAGGGGGCGGAGGCACTGAAGCTTTCTTT. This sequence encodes CASSPTVTGGGGTEAFF.

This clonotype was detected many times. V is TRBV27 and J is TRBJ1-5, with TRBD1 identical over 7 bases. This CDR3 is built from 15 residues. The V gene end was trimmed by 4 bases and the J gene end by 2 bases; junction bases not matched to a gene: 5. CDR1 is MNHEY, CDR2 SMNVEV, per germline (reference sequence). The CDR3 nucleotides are TGTGCCAGCAGTTACGGGACAGTCGGCAATCAGCCCCAGCATTTT. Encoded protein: CASSYGTVGNQPQHF.

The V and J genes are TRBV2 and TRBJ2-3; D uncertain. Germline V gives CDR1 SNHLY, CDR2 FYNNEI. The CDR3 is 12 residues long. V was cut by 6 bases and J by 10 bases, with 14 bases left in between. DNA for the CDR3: TGTGCCAGCAGCCCCCTCCCGCCTGCGCAGTATTTT. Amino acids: CASSPLPPAQYF.

The CDR3, as DNA: TGTGCCAGCAGTTACCGGGGGAGCTCCTACGAGCAGTACTTC. Translating gives CASSYRGSSYEQYF. V usage is TRBV6-5 and J usage is TRBJ2-7; tentative D call: TRBD2 (6 bases). Germline CDR1 reads MNHEY; CDR2 reads SVGAGI. The CDR3 length is 14 residues. The V and J ends lost 2 bases and 0 bases respectively, with 8 bases between them.

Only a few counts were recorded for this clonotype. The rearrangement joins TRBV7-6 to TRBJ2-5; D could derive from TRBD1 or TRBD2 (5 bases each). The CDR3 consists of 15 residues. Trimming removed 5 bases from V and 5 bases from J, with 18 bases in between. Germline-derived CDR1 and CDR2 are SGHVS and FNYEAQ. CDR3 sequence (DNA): TGTGCCAGCAGCAAAGGGACGGTAGATCTGGAGACCCAGTACTTC. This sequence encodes CASSKGTVDLETQYF.

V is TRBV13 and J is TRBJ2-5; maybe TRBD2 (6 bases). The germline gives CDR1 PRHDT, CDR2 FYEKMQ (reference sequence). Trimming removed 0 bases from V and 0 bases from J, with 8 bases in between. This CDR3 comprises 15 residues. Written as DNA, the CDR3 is TGTGCCAGCAGCTTAGGAGCGGGTTACCAAGAGACCCAGTACTTC. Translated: CASSLGAGYQETQYF.

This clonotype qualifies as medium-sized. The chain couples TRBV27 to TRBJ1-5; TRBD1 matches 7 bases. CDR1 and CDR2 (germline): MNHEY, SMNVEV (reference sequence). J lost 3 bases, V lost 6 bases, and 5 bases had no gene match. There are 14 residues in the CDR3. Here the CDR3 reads CASRQQGSNQPQHF. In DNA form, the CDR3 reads TGTGCCAGCAGGCAACAGGGGTCCAATCAGCCCCAGCATTTT.

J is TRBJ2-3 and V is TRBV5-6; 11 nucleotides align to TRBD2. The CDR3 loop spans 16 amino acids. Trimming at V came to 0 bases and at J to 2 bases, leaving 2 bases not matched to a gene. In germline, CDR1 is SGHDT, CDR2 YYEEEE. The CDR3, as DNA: TGTGCCAGCAGCTTGGAACTAGCGGGGGACACAGATACGCAGTATTTT. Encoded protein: CASSLELAGDTDTQYF.

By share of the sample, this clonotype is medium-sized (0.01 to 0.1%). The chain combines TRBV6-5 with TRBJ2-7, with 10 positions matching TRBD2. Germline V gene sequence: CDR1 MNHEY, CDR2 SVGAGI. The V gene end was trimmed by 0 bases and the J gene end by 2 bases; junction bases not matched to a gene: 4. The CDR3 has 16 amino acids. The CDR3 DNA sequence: TGTGCCAGCAGTTACTCGTCAGCGGGAGGGCCCTACGAGCAGTACTTC. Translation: CASSYSSAGGPYEQYF.